The clone carrying this TCR beta chain was seen a few times. Its specificity is unknown. Together with a sample-barcoded 5' primer, a J-beta primer mix was included in a second PCR lasting roughly 7 to 11 cycles. Via MiXCR, TCRdb re-called the 5' RACE reads, giving one row per CDR3 protein. The data show about 900,000 distinct CDR3 sequences, roughly 50% seen once. This specimen belongs to a study of blood T cells in healthy people across ages. Whole-study context: About one barcoded beta molecule per two T cells was the capture yield of template switching.

Regarding the study as a whole: One million T cells yielded diversity estimates that were considered underestimates.

The specimen was blood. The TCR was taken from a man aged 25-40 years in good health.

The CDR3 sequence: CASSITNTEAFF. The CDR3 nucleotides read TGTGCCAGCAGTATCACGAACACTGAAGCTTTCTTT. V is TRBV7-2 and J is TRBJ1-1; D ambiguous. Germline V gene sequence: CDR1 SGHTA, CDR2 FQGNSA. This CDR3 is 12 amino acids long. The ends were cut back, 6 bases at V and 1 base at J, with 6 bases in the middle.